This T cell receptor beta chain stems from a study of graft-versus-host responses after intestinal transplantation. The study's findings and limits: In patients with graft-donor T cell macrochimerism, allograft graft-versus-host to host-versus-graft clonal ratios were high. Detected in recipient marrow were GvH clones, some of which were first observed in ileum or blood.

TCRdb's table, derived via immunoSEQ multiplex PCR, lists solely in-frame clones and lacks some. The sample gives 23,000 or so clones, over 85% of which show up once; roughly 0.58% is in the top ten. The germline gives CDR1 MNHEY, CDR2 SVGAGI. V lost 6 bases, J lost 3 bases, and 2 bases stayed unmatched. The CDR3 sequence is 13 residues long. Details on this clone: Its antigen is not identified.

The chain is built from TRBV6-5 and TRBJ2-5, with TRBD2 identical over 9 bases. This TCR was recovered from a human patient who received an intestinal transplant, so some T cells may come from the graft donor. Sequencing used PBMCs, obtained 18 days after transplant. The CDR3 reads CASSKRGEETQYF. CDR3 coding DNA: TGTGCCAGCAGCAAGCGGGGGGAAGAGACCCAGTACTTC.